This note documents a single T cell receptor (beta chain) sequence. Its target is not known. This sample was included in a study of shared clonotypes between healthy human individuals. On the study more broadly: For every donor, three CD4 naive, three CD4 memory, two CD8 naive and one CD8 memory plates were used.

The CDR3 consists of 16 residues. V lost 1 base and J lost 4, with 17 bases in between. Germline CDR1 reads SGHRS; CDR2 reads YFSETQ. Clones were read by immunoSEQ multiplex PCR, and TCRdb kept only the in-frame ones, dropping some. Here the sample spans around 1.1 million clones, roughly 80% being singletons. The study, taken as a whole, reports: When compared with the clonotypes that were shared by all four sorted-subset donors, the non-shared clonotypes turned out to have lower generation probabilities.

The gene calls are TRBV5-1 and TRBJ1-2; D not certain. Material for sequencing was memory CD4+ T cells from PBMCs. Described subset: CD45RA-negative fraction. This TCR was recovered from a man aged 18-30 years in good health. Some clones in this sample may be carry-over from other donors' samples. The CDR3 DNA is TGCGCCAGCAGCTTGAATCCCGCGACAAATTCCTATGGCTACACCTTC. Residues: CASSLNPATNSYGYTF.